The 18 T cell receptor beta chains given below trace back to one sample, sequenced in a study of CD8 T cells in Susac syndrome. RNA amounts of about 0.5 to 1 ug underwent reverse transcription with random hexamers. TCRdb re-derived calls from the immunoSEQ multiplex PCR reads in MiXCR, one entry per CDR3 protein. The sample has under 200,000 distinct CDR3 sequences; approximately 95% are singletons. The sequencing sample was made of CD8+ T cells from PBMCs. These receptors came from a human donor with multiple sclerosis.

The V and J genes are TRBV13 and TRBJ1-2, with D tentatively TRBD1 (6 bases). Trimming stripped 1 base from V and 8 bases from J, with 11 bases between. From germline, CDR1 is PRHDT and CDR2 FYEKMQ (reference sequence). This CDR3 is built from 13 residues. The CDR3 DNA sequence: TGTGCCAGCAGCTTAGTACAGGGTCACGGCTACACCTTC. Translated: CASSLVQGHGYTF.

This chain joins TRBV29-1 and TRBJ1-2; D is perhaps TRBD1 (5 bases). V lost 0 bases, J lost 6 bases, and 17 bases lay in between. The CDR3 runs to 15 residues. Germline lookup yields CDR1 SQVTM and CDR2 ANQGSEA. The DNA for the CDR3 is TGCAGCGTTGAAGATCTTGGCAGGGTACAGGATGGCTACACCTTC. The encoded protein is CSVEDLGRVQDGYTF.

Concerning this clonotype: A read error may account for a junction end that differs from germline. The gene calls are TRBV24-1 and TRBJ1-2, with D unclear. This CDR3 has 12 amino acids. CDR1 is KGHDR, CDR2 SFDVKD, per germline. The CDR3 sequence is CATSDLLESYAF. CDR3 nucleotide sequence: TGTGCCACCAGTGATTTATTGGAGTCCTACGCCTTC.

CDR3 nucleotide sequence: TGTGCCAGCAGTCCGCCAGTACAGGGGAAGTACCGTGGCTACACCTTC. This gives the protein CASSPPVQGKYRGYTF. This chain uses TRBV28 with TRBJ1-2; 7 nucleotides line up with TRBD1. V trimming: 5 bases; J trimming: 7 bases; junction bases outside the gene matches: 16. Germline CDR1 is MDHEN and CDR2 is SYDVKM. The CDR3 contains 16 residues.

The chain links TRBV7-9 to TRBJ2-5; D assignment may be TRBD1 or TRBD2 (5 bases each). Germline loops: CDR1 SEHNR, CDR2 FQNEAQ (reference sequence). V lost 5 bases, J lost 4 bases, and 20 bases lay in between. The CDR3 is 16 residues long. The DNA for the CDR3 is TGTGCCAGCAGCATACCCGCAGGGACGGCAGGAGAGACCCAGTACTTC. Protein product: CASSIPAGTAGETQYF.

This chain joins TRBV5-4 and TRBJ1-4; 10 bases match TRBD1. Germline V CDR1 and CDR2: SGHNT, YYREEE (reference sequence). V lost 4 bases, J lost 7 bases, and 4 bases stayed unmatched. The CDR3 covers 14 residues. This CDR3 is CASSPDRGTEKLFF. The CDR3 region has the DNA TGTGCCAGCAGCCCGGACAGGGGGACTGAAAAACTGTTTTTT.

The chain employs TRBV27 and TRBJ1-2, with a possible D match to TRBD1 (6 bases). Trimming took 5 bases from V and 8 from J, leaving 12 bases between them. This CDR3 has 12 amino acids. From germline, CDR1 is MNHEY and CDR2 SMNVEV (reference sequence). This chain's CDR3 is CASSPTGGGYTF. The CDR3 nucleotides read TGTGCCAGCAGTCCGACAGGTGGAGGCTACACCTTC.

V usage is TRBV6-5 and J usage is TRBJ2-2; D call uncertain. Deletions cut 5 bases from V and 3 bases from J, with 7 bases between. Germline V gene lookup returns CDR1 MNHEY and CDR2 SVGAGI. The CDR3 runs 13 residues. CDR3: CASSLDYTGELFF. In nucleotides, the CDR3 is TGTGCCAGCAGTCTTGACTACACCGGGGAGCTGTTTTTT.

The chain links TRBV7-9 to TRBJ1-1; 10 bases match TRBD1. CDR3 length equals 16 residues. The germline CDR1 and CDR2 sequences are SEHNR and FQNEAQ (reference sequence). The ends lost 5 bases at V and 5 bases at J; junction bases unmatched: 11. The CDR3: CASSHRDRGPGTEAFF. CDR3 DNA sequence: TGTGCCAGCAGCCACCGGGACAGGGGACCGGGGACTGAAGCTTTCTTT.

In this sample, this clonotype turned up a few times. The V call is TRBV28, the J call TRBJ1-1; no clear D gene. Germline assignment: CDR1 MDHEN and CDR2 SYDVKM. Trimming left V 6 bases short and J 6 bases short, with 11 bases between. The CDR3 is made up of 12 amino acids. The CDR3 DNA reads TGTGCCAGCAGCCGTGGGGTCCCTGAAGCTTTCTTT. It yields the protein CASSRGVPEAFF.

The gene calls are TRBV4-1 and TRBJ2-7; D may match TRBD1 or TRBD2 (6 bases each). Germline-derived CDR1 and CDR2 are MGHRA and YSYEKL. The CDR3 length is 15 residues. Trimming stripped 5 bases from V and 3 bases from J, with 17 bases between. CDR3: CASSYKQGGGYEQYF. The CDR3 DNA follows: TGCGCCAGCAGCTACAAACAGGGAGGTGGCTACGAGCAGTACTTC.

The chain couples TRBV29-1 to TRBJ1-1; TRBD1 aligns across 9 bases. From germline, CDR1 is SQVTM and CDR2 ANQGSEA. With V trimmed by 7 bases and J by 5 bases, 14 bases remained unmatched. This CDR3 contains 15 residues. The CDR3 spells CSAIGTGRAGTEAFF. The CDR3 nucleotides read TGCAGCGCCATAGGGACAGGGAGAGCAGGGACTGAAGCTTTCTTT.

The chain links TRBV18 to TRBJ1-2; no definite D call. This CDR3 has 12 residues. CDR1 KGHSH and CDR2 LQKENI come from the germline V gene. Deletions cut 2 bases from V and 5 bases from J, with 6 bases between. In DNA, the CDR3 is TGTGCCAGCTCACCAGCGGGGTATGGCTACACCTTC. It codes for CASSPAGYGYTF.

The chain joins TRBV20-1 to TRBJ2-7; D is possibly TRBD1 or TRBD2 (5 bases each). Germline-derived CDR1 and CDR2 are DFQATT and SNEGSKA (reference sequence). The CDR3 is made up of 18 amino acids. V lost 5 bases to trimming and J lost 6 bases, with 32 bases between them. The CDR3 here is CSAFPGRTNPGPAAEQYF. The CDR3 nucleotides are TGCAGTGCTTTTCCGGGACGTACGAACCCGGGCCCCGCGGCCGAGCAGTACTTC.

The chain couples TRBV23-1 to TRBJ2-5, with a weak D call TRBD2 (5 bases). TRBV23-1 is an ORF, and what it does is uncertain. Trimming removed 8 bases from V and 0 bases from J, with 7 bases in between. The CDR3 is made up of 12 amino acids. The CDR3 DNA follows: TGCGCCAGCGGGGAGTACCAAGAGACCCAGTACTTC. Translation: CASGEYQETQYF.

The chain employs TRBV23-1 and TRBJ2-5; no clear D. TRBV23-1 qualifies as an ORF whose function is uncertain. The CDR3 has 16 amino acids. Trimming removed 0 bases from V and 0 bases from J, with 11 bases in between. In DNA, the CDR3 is TGCGCCAGCAGTCAATCGCATGTTGACAACCAAGAGACCCAGTACTTC. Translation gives CASSQSHVDNQETQYF.

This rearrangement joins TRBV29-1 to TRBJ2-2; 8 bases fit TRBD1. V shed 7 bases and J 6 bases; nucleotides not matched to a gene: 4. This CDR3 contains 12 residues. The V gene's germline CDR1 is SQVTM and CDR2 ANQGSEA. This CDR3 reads CSEQGESGELFF. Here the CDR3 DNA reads TGCAGCGAACAGGGGGAGTCCGGGGAGCTGTTTTTT.

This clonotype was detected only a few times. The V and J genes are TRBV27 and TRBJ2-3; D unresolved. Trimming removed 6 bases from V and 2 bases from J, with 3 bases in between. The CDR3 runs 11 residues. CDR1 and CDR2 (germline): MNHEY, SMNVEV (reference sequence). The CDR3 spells CASRLTDTQYF. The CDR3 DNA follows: TGTGCCAGCAGACTCACAGATACGCAGTATTTT.